These 21 T cell receptor beta chains were sequenced from one sample in a study of identical twins. TCRdb redid the calling of the 5' RACE reads with MiXCR, one entry per CDR3 protein. The sample contains about 920,000 distinct CDR3 sequences, roughly an eighth of which appear only once. The same specimen was also included in a second study, on yellow fever vaccine responses in identical twins.

The sequenced material came from PBMCs. These receptors were obtained from a woman between 18 and 30 years old in good health.

This clonotype was found many times. The genes are TRBV29-1 and TRBJ2-6; 8 nucleotides agree with TRBD1. This CDR3 has 17 amino acids. Germline loops: CDR1 SQVTM, CDR2 ANQGSEA. Trimming at V came to 5 bases and at J to 0 bases, leaving 9 bases not matched to a gene. The CDR3 reads CSVSHSRGLSGANVLTF. The DNA for the CDR3 is TGCAGCGTTTCCCATTCCAGGGGGCTCTCTGGGGCCAACGTCCTGACTTTC. The full variable domain, completed using reference TRBV29-1 and TRBJ2-6, is SAVISQKPSRDICQRGTSLTIQCQVDSQVTMMFWYRQQPGQSLTLIATANQGSEATYESGFVIDKFPISRPNLTFSTLTVSNMSPEDSSIYLCSVSHSRGLSGANVLTFGAGSRLTVL.

The chain links TRBV3-1 to TRBJ2-5; D gene uncertain. The V end was cut by 6 bases, the J end by 2 bases, with 10 bases between. Germline loops: CDR1 LGHDT, CDR2 YNNKEL (reference sequence). The CDR3 sequence is 13 residues long. Here the CDR3 reads CASRYTVQETQYF. The CDR3 DNA reads TGTGCCAGCAGGTATACAGTTCAAGAGACCCAGTACTTC.

This clonotype was counted between two and nine times. This chain joins TRBV29-1 and TRBJ2-1, with 9 bases identical to TRBD2. Trimming took 3 bases from V and 12 from J; bases not matched to a gene: 15. CDR3 size: 15 residues. The germline gives CDR1 SQVTM, CDR2 ANQGSEA. The CDR3 DNA reads TGCAGCGTTGATAAGGAGGCTAGCGGGATGGGGGGGCAGTTCTTC. Protein sequence: CSVDKEASGMGGQFF.

This clonotype occurred a few times. This rearrangement joins TRBV6-6 to TRBJ2-2, with D tentatively TRBD1 (7 bases). V lost 8 bases and J lost 6, with 13 bases in between. Germline lookup yields CDR1 MNHNY and CDR2 SVGAGI (reference sequence). The CDR3 contains 13 residues. The chain's CDR3 is CASEGGGPGELFF. CDR3 nucleotides: TGTGCCAGCGAAGGAGGGGGCCCCGGGGAGCTGTTTTTT.

V and J are TRBV4-1 and TRBJ1-1; D is perhaps TRBD1 (5 bases). This CDR3 is 13 amino acids long. Trimming left V 1 base short and J 7 bases short, with 10 bases between. Germline V gene lookup returns CDR1 MGHRA and CDR2 YSYEKL. CDR3: CASSQVGGREAFF. The CDR3 DNA is TGCGCCAGCAGCCAAGTCGGGGGTCGTGAAGCTTTCTTT.

The chain has TRBV12-3 or TRBV12-4 and TRBJ2-5; tentative D call: TRBD2 (6 bases). Trimming left V 7 bases short and J 4 bases short, with 22 bases between. The CDR3 contains 16 residues. This CDR3 is CASTFSGTPLTETQYF. CDR3 in DNA: TGTGCCAGCACCTTCTCTGGGACTCCCTTGACAGAGACCCAGTACTTC.

The chain joins TRBV6-1 to TRBJ2-7, with TRBD2 matching over 7 bases. The trim removed 1 base at V and 0 bases at J, leaving 6 bases unmatched. Germline V gene sequence: CDR1 MNHNS, CDR2 SASEGT. The CDR3 length is 16 residues. CDR3 sequence reads: CASSEEVSGTSYEQYF. In nucleotides, the CDR3 is TGTGCCAGCAGTGAAGAGGTCAGCGGGACCTCCTACGAGCAGTACTTC.

The rearrangement joins TRBV10-3 to TRBJ2-5; possible D gene TRBD1, 6 bases. The germline V gene encodes CDR1 ENHRY and CDR2 SYGVKD. The V gene lost 2 bases and the J gene lost 5 bases, with 12 bases spanning the gap. The CDR3 spans 14 residues. Here the CDR3 DNA reads TGTGCCATCAGTGAGGGACAGCCAGGGGAGACCCAGTACTTC. Translation: CAISEGQPGETQYF.

This clonotype was seen many times. V gene TRBV2 combines with J gene TRBJ2-1, with 8 positions matching TRBD1. Germline V gives CDR1 SNHLY, CDR2 FYNNEI. Trimming at V came to 6 bases and at J to 4 bases, leaving 8 bases not matched to a gene. This CDR3 is 15 amino acids long. CDR3 nucleotides: TGTGCCAGCAGCCGAAGGCAGGGGGCGTACAATGAGCAGTTCTTC. The encoded protein is CASSRRQGAYNEQFF.

This clonotype has just a few counts. The CDR3 reads CASSSNGLADNTDTQYF. CDR3 DNA: TGTGCCAGCAGCTCCAATGGCCTAGCGGATAACACAGATACGCAGTATTTT. The chain is built from TRBV11-3 and TRBJ2-3; 7 bases line up with TRBD2. Germline loops: CDR1 SGHNT, CDR2 YENEEA. V lost 4 bases and J lost 2; bases outside the gene matches: 12. The CDR3 sequence is 17 residues long.

This clonotype was counted only a few times. The chain combines TRBV2 with TRBJ2-7; D may be TRBD1 (5 bases). The CDR3 is 15 residues long. Between the trimmed V and J ends, which lost 0 bases and 2 bases, there was a span of 11 bases. Germline CDR1 SNHLY, CDR2 FYNNEI. CDR3 DNA: TGTGCCAGCAGTGAAGCTGAAGGGGCACCCTACGAGCAGTACGTC. Its protein is CASSEAEGAPYEQYV.

This clonotype was seen only a few times. This sequence joins TRBV10-3 and TRBJ2-1; D remains ambiguous. V was shortened by 7 bases and J by 2 bases, with 6 bases between the two germline ends. Germline CDR1 reads ENHRY; CDR2 reads SYGVKD. The CDR3 has 12 residues. The CDR3 DNA reads TGTGCCATCACCGGGCCCTACAATGAGCAGTTCTTC. Its translation is CAITGPYNEQFF.

The chain carries TRBV5-1 and TRBJ1-1; 12 bases align to TRBD1. Germline CDR1 reads SGHRS; CDR2 reads YFSETQ. After removal of 4 bases from V and 4 bases from J, the junction contained 5 bases not matched to a gene. This CDR3 spans 15 amino acids. DNA for the CDR3: TGCGCCAGCAGCGGTGGGGACAGGGGGCCCACTGAAGCTTTCTTT. Protein: CASSGGDRGPTEAFF.

This clonotype was found once. This chain joins TRBV7-9 and TRBJ2-1; 8 bases are a match to TRBD2. The germline CDR1 and CDR2 sequences are SEHNR and FQNEAQ (reference sequence). Germline trimming cut 0 bases from V and 8 bases from J; bases unmatched to any gene: 6. The length of the CDR3 is 15 residues. CDR3 in DNA: TGTGCCAGCAGCTTAGCGTTGCGGGAGGCGGATGAGCAGTTCTTC. It specifies CASSLALREADEQFF.

This clonotype has more than one count but fewer than ten. This chain links TRBV4-1 with TRBJ2-7; D may be TRBD1 (5 bases). V shed 2 bases and J shed 6 bases, with 17 bases lying between them. This CDR3 is 15 amino acids long. CDR1 MGHRA and CDR2 YSYEKL come from the germline V gene. In nucleotides, the CDR3 is TGCGCCAGCAGCCAACGAAAGGGGTGGGTGGCCGAGCAGTACTTC. It codes for CASSQRKGWVAEQYF.

This clonotype was observed many times. V is TRBV5-1 and J is TRBJ1-1, with D uncertain. CDR3 length equals 14 residues. The V and J ends lost 0 bases and 3 bases respectively, with 9 bases between them. Germline V lookup: CDR1 SGHRS, CDR2 YFSETQ. CDR3 region: CASSLGLPDTEAFF. CDR3 in DNA: TGCGCCAGCAGCTTGGGGTTGCCTGACACTGAAGCTTTCTTT.

There are a few counts of this clonotype. One junction end does not reproduce the germline sequence, and a read error may be involved. V and J are TRBV4-1 and TRBJ2-2; D possibly corresponds to TRBD2 (6 bases). Germline V gene sequence: CDR1 MGHRA, CDR2 YSYEKL. This CDR3 region has 11 residues. The DNA of the CDR3 is TGCGCCAGCAGCCAAGGCGGGGAGCTGCTTTTT. Translation gives CASSQGGELLF.

The CDR3 DNA reads TGTGCCAGCAGCCCCACGGGTCTCTTCGGCTACACCTTC. Translation gives CASSPTGLFGYTF. This sequence joins TRBV12-3 or TRBV12-4 and TRBJ1-2; D is ambiguous. The V and J ends lost 6 bases and 8 bases respectively, with 16 bases between them. This CDR3 is built from 13 residues.

In this sample, this clonotype turned up a few times. V is TRBV10-3 and J is TRBJ1-1; D is unresolved. Germline CDR1 reads ENHRY; CDR2 reads SYGVKD. Trimming removed 8 bases at V and 1 base at J, with 11 bases between. The CDR3 sequence is 13 residues long. DNA of the CDR3: TGTGCCATCGGCCGCGAGGGGAACACTGAAGCTTTCTTT. This encodes CAIGREGNTEAFF.

Comment on this clonotype: One end of the junction varies from germline; a read error may be responsible. The chain carries TRBV7-9 and TRBJ2-1, with 7 bases identical to TRBD2. Germline CDR1 and CDR2: SEHNR and FQNEAQ (reference sequence). The CDR3 sequence is 12 residues long. DNA of the CDR3: TGTGCCAGCGGCTTAGGCGGGGGTCGGCAGTTCTTC. Its protein product is CASGLGGGRQFF.

This rearrangement joins TRBV7-9 to TRBJ2-1; D is uncertain. Germline V CDR1 and CDR2: SEHNR, FQNEAQ (reference sequence). Between the trimmed V and J ends, which lost 5 bases and 8 bases, there was a span of 10 bases. The CDR3 is 12 amino acids. CDR3 protein: CASSRVGYEQFF. DNA for the CDR3: TGTGCCAGCAGCCGGGTCGGGTATGAGCAGTTCTTC.